This T cell receptor beta chain is from a study of OX40 agonist ivuxolimab in advanced cancers. This CDR3 comprises 14 residues. The trim removed 4 bases at V and 6 bases at J, leaving 8 bases unmatched. Per germline, CDR1 SGHDN and CDR2 FVKESK. Sequencing was performed with immunoSEQ multiplex PCR; in TCRdb, only in-frame clones are kept and a portion is missing. Among about 56,000 clones listed, 83% were seen once. The chain links TRBV14 to TRBJ1-1; the match to TRBD1 covers 7 bases. The sequence came from an adult with an advanced solid tumor such as melanoma, head and neck, liver or kidney cancer. Here the sequenced sample was CD4+ or CD8+ T cells sorted from blood, taken in a trial of the OX40 agonist ivuxolimab. This chain's CDR3 is CASSLTRTGSEAFF. The DNA of the CDR3 is TGTGCCAGCAGCCTAACTAGGACAGGTTCTGAAGCTTTCTTT.